This T cell receptor (beta chain) was obtained from a study of T cells expressing NK-cell markers (dated by TCRdb to the early 2020s). As for the study more broadly: About 8 donors provided sorted CD3+CD56+NKG2C+, CD3+CD56+NKG2C- and CD3+CD56-NKG2C+ T-cell subsets, whose TCR beta-chain repertoires were profiled. Of the eight sequenced donors, seven were found to be HCMV-seropositive and one was found to be HCMV-seronegative. All eight donors whose samples were sequenced were randomly selected healthy volunteers, three of them men and five women. The libraries were sequenced on Illumina HiSeq 2000/2500, MiSeq or NextSeq, producing 2 x 150 bp reads.

The sequencing machine was an Illumina HiSeq 2000. 5'RACE template switching, by which a universal primer site and unique molecular identifiers were added, was used to make TCR beta cDNA libraries. Synthesis of cDNA was primed from the TCR beta constant segment and was followed by two consecutive PCR amplification steps. The authors' pipeline ran thus. Reads were demultiplexed and grouped by UMI with MIGEC, and clonotypes were assembled and quantified with MiTCR. To remove erroneous sequences, TCR cDNA sequences were retained only when supported by two or more reads. The tcR package was used for downstream repertoire analysis, with clonotypes matched between fractions based on CDR3 nucleotide sequence plus V segment. VDJmatch was used to annotate antigen specificity against VDJdb, with one amino acid substitution in CDR3 allowed. TCRdb reanalyzed the reads, keeping one entry per CDR3 protein sequence and omitting DNA. The V and J calls come from TCRdb's annotation, not from the publication. This sample's table has entries for 20,000 or so distinct CDR3 sequences. Roughly 58% of the sample comes from the top ten.

To note about this clonotype: It lacks a known antigen.

The CDR3 goes from the cysteine to the phenylalanine over 20 residues. The DNA sequence is not available. General findings and caveats noted by the study authors: In six or seven donors, the dominant CD3+CD56+NKG2C+ clonotypes ranked among the top 10 CD8+ clonotypes, making up about 1.0-8% of CD8+ T cells. Those dominant clonotypes were again the most abundant among CD3+CD56-NKG2C+ cells in several donors, at about 25-60.1%. Whether the expanded NKG2C-expressing T cell clones were specific for HCMV antigens was left unclear.

HCMV-specific IgG was detected in serum with a commercial ELISA kit to determine HCMV serostatus. Ficoll density gradient centrifugation was used to isolate peripheral blood mononuclear cells from blood. The chain employs TRBV12-3 or TRBV12-4 and TRBJ2-2; TCRdb proposes TRBD2, but this gene call is untestable without DNA. The specimen was blood T cells: a sorted CD56 or NKG2C T cell subset, CD4+ or CD8+ T cells, or bulk PBMC T cells (not recorded which). The source is a man aged 18 to 69 in good health. The CDR3 corresponds to CASSPTLVGGRARPTGELFF.